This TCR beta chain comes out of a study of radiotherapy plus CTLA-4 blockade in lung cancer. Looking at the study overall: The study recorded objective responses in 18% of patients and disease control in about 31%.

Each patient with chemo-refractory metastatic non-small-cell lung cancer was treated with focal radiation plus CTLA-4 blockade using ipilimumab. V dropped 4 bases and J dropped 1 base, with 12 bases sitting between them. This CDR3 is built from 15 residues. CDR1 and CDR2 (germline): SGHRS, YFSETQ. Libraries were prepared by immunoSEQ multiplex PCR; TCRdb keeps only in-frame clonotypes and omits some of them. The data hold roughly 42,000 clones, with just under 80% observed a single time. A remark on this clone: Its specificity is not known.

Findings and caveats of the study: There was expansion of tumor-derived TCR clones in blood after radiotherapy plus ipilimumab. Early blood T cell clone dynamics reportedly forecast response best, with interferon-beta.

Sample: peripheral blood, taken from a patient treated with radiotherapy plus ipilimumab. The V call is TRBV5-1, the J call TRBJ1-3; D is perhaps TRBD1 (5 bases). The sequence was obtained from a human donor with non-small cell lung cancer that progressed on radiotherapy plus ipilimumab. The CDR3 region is CASSPAGGSGNTIYF. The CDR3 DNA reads TGCGCCAGCAGCCCTGCTGGGGGGTCTGGAAACACCATATATTTT.